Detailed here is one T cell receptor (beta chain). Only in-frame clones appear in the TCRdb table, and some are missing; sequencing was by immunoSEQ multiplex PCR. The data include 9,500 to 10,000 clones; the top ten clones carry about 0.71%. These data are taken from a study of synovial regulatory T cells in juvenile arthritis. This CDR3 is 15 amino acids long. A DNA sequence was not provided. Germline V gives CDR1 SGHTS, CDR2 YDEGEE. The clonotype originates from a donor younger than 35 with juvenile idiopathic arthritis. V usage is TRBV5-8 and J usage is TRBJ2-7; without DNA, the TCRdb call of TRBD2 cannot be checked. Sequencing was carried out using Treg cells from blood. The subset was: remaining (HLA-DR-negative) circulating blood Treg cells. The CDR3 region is CASRPPGLVLSEQYF.